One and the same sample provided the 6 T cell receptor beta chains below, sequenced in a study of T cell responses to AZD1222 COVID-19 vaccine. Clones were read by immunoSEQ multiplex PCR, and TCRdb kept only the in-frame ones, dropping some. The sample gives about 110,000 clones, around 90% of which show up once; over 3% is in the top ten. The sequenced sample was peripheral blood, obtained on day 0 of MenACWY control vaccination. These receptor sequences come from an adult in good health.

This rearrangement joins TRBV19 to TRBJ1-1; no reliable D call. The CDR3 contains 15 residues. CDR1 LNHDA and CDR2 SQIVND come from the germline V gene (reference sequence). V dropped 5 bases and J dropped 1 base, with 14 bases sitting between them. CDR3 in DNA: TGTGCCAGTAGTTCACGAGAGGCGGGGAACACTGAAGCTTTCTTT. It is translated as CASSSREAGNTEAFF.

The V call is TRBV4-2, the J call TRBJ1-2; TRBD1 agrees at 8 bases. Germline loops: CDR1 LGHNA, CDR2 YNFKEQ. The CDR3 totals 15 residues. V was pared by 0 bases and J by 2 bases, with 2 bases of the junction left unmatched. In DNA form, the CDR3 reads TGTGCCAGCAGCCAAGAGGGACAGGCGAACTATGGCTACACCTTC. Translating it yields CASSQEGQANYGYTF.

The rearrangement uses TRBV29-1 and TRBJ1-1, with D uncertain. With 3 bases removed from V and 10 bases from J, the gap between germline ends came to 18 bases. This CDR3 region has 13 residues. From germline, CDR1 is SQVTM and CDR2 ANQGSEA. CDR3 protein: CSVDDVGKGSAFF. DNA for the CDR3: TGCAGCGTTGATGACGTAGGGAAGGGATCAGCTTTCTTT.

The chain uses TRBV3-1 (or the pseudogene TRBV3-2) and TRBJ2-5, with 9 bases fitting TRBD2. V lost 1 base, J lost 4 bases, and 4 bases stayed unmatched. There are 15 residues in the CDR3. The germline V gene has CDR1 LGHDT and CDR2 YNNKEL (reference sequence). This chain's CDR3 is CASSQVGGGGETQYF. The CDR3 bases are TGTGCCAGCAGCCAAGTGGGCGGGGGGGGAGAGACCCAGTACTTC.

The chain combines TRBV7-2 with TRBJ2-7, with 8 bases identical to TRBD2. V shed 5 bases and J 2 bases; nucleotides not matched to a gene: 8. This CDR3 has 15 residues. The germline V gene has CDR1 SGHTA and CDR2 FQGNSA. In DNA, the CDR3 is TGTGCCAGCAGCCCCGGGAGGGGGAGGACCTACGAGCAGTACTTC. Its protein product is CASSPGRGRTYEQYF.

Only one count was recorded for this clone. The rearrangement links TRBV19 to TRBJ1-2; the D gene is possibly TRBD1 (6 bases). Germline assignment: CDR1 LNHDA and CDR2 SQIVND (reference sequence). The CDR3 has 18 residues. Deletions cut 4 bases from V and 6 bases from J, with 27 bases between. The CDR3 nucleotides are TGTGCCAGTAGTAATACTCCCCGGAGGACAGCCCCCATTCATGGCTACACCTTC. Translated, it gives CASSNTPRRTAPIHGYTF.